This passage covers 27 T cell receptor beta chains from one sample sequenced in a study of blood T cell repertoires in COVID-19. The repertoire was sequenced with immunoSEQ multiplex PCR; TCRdb's copy has only in-frame clones and lacks some. Altogether about 130,000 clones are present, about 80% being singletons, with the ten largest covering 3%. The sequencing input was peripheral blood. These receptors were obtained from a woman older than 75 with acute or convalescent COVID-19.

The rearrangement uses TRBV12-5 and TRBJ2-1, with 12 bases matching TRBD2. This CDR3 spans 17 amino acids. Per germline, CDR1 LGHNT and CDR2 FRNRAP. Unmatched junction bases numbered 8, after V lost 1 base and J lost 7 bases. The CDR3 sequence: CASGLDLAGGSGNEQFF. In DNA form, the CDR3 reads TGTGCTAGTGGTTTGGACCTAGCGGGGGGGTCAGGGAATGAGCAGTTCTTC.

V gene TRBV20-1 combines with J gene TRBJ1-2, with 7 bases matching TRBD1. The V and J ends lost 3 bases and 12 bases, in that order; junction bases with no gene match: 7. Germline assignment: CDR1 DFQATT and CDR2 SNEGSKA (reference sequence). The CDR3 totals 11 residues. The CDR3 bases are TGCAGTGCTAGGGACAGGAGTTCACACACCTTC. Translated, it gives CSARDRSSHTF.

Written as DNA, the CDR3 is TGTGCCTGGAGCGGGGACACTGAAGCTTTCTTT. Its protein is CAWSGDTEAFF. The gene calls are TRBV30 and TRBJ1-1, with D hard to call. The germline V and J ends were trimmed by 3 bases and 3 bases, with 5 bases remaining between them. CDR3 length: 11 residues. Germline CDR1 and CDR2: GTSNPN and SVGIG (reference sequence).

In DNA form, the CDR3 reads TGTGCCAGCTCACCACAGACTAAAATTTGGACTAACTATGGCTACACCTTC. Residues: CASSPQTKIWTNYGYTF. J is TRBJ1-2 and V is TRBV18, with unresolved D. V lost 1 base, J lost 0 bases, and 15 bases lay in between. Germline CDR1 is KGHSH and CDR2 is LQKENI. CDR3 length equals 17 residues.

This clone has only one observation. The chain links TRBV7-9 to TRBJ2-7, with D perhaps matching TRBD1 (6 bases). This CDR3 comprises 15 residues. Trimming took off 6 bases at V and 1 base at J, with 16 bases between the two ends. CDR1 is SEHNR and CDR2 is FQNEAQ in the germline V gene (reference sequence). The CDR3 DNA reads TGTGCCAGCAGGGAAAGGACAGACCCATCCTACGAGCAGTACTTC. It yields the protein CASRERTDPSYEQYF.

The CDR3 loop reads CASSLTGTGFFEQYF. CDR3 bases: TGTGCCAGCAGCTTGACCGGGACAGGGTTCTTCGAGCAGTACTTC. The chain has TRBV5-6 and TRBJ2-7; 9 bases line up with TRBD1. The germline gives CDR1 SGHDT, CDR2 YYEEEE. V was pared by 1 base and J by 6 bases, with 8 bases of the junction left unmatched. The CDR3 length is 15 residues.

In nucleotides, the CDR3 is TGTGCCAGCACGTTGGAGAGAAACACCATATATTTT. It translates to CASTLERNTIYF. This sequence joins TRBV2 and TRBJ1-3, with D hard to call. The CDR3 has 12 residues. Deletions cut 7 bases from V and 5 bases from J, with 9 bases between. Germline loops: CDR1 SNHLY, CDR2 FYNNEI.

V and J are TRBV7-8 and TRBJ2-5; tentative D call: TRBD2 (5 bases). The CDR3 sequence is 16 residues long. V lost 2 bases, J lost 2 bases, and 15 bases lay in between. CDR1 SGHVS and CDR2 FQNEAQ come from the germline V gene. The CDR3 DNA reads as TGTGCCAGCAGCTTATCTTGGAGGAGTATACAAGAGACCCAGTACTTC. Translation: CASSLSWRSIQETQYF. Full variable domain (remainder filled in from reference TRBV7-8 and TRBJ2-5): GAGVSQSPRYKVAKRGQDVALRCDPISGHVSLFWYQQALGQGPEFLTYFQNEAQLDKSGLPSDRFFAERPEGSVSTLKIQRTQQEDSAVYLCASSLSWRSIQETQYFGPGTRLLVL.

The chain employs TRBV6-2 or TRBV6-3 and TRBJ1-4, with D possibly TRBD1 on 6 matching bases. The CDR3 is 15 amino acids. Germline V CDR1 and CDR2: MNHEY, SVGEGT. Trimming took off 6 bases at V and 11 bases at J, with 22 bases between the two ends. The CDR3 nucleotides read TGTGCCAGCAGCGCACCTCACAGGGAAGTCGGCAAACTGTTTTTT. It encodes CASSAPHREVGKLFF.

The chain recombines TRBV24-1 with TRBJ2-1, with 11 bases fitting TRBD2. Trimming took 5 bases from V and 0 from J; bases not matched to a gene: 8. There are 18 residues in the CDR3. The germline gives CDR1 KGHDR, CDR2 SFDVKD. CDR3 sequence reads: CATSGGTSGPSSYNEQFF. Here the CDR3 DNA reads TGTGCCACCAGTGGCGGGACTAGCGGCCCGAGCTCCTACAATGAGCAGTTCTTC.

V is TRBV2 and J is TRBJ1-2; D perhaps matches TRBD1 (6 bases). This CDR3 is 15 amino acids long. The V and J ends lost 4 bases and 0 bases respectively, with 12 bases between them. The germline gives CDR1 SNHLY, CDR2 FYNNEI. The CDR3 is CASSGLQGANYGYTF. CDR3 coding DNA: TGTGCCAGCAGTGGGTTACAGGGCGCTAACTATGGCTACACCTTC. Full variable domain (outside the CDR3, taken from reference TRBV2 and TRBJ1-2): EPEVTQTPSHQVTQMGQEVILRCVPISNHLYFYWYRQILGQKVEFLVSFYNNEISEKSEIFDDQFSVERPDGSNFTLKIRSTKLEDSAMYFCASSGLQGANYGYTFGSGTRLTVV.

J is TRBJ1-1 and V is TRBV7-9; 8 positions match TRBD1. J gave up 3 bases and V 4 bases, and 4 bases lay outside the gene matches. Looked up from germline, CDR1 is SEHNR and CDR2 is FQNEAQ (reference sequence). The CDR3 covers 14 residues. CDR3 region: CASSSGQAHTEAFF. For the CDR3, the DNA is TGTGCCAGCAGCTCGGGACAGGCTCACACTGAAGCTTTCTTT. The full variable domain, in which reference TRBV7-9 and TRBJ1-1 provide the parts outside the CDR3, is DTGVSQNPRHKITKRGQNVTFRCDPISEHNRLYWYRQTLGQGPEFLTYFQNEAQLEKSRLLSDRFSAERPKGSFSTLEIQRTEQGDSAMYLCASSSGQAHTEAFFGQGTRLTVV.

The rearrangement uses TRBV5-1 and TRBJ1-1; a weak D match, TRBD1 (6 bases). Looked up from germline, CDR1 is SGHRS and CDR2 is YFSETQ. Trimming took 4 bases from V and 3 from J, leaving 16 bases between them. The CDR3 runs 15 residues. This CDR3 is CASSGGPGGYTEAFF. CDR3 DNA sequence: TGCGCCAGCAGCGGGGGCCCGGGGGGATACACTGAAGCTTTCTTT. The full variable domain, its missing parts supplied by reference TRBV5-1 and TRBJ1-1, is KAGVTQTPRYLIKTRGQQVTLSCSPISGHRSVSWYQQTPGQGLQFLFEYFSETQRNKGNFPGRFSGRQFSNSRSEMNVSTLELGDSALYLCASSGGPGGYTEAFFGQGTRLTVV.

The chain employs TRBV1 and TRBJ2-7; the table assigns TRBD2, which was not confirmed against the DNA. TRBV1 is listed as a pseudogene. The CDR3 is 18 amino acids. For the CDR3, the DNA is TGCACCAGCAGCCAGGACCCGGGACTAGCGGGGGGGCCCTACGAGCAGTACTTC. Amino acids: CTSSQDPGLAGGPYEQYF.

This clone was found once. The chain has TRBV5-4 and TRBJ1-2; a possible D gene is TRBD1 (6 bases). Germline CDR1 and CDR2: SGHNT and YYREEE (reference sequence). The V gene lost 2 bases and the J gene lost 4 bases, with 12 bases spanning the gap. This CDR3 region has 14 residues. The CDR3 here is CASSFGGQGYGYTF. The CDR3 coding sequence is TGTGCCAGCAGCTTCGGGGGGCAAGGCTATGGCTACACCTTC.

The J gene is TRBJ2-5, the V gene TRBV5-1; 11 bases are a match to TRBD2. The V and J ends lost 4 bases and 2 bases, in that order; junction bases with no gene match: 4. CDR1 is SGHRS, CDR2 YFSETQ, per germline. This CDR3 is built from 15 residues. The CDR3 loop reads CASSLGLAAQETQYF. The DNA for the CDR3 is TGCGCCAGCAGCCTGGGACTAGCGGCTCAAGAGACCCAGTACTTC.

This chain connects TRBV19 to TRBJ2-7; the D gene is possibly TRBD1 (6 bases). CDR3 size: 15 residues. V was clipped by 3 bases and J by 2 bases, with 14 bases between them. Per germline, CDR1 LNHDA and CDR2 SQIVND (reference sequence). The CDR3 spells CASSMGAGVTYEQYF. As DNA, the CDR3 is TGTGCCAGTAGTATGGGAGCAGGGGTGACCTACGAGCAGTACTTC.

The chain is built from TRBV5-1 and TRBJ1-1; D gene unclear. The V gene's germline CDR1 is SGHRS and CDR2 YFSETQ. The CDR3 is 14 amino acids. Trimming took off 0 bases at V and 2 bases at J, with 8 bases between the two ends. CDR3 sequence: CASSLAGINTEAFF. The CDR3 DNA sequence: TGCGCCAGCAGCTTGGCGGGTATAAACACTGAAGCTTTCTTT. The full variable domain, its missing parts supplied by reference TRBV5-1 and TRBJ1-1, is KAGVTQTPRYLIKTRGQQVTLSCSPISGHRSVSWYQQTPGQGLQFLFEYFSETQRNKGNFPGRFSGRQFSNSRSEMNVSTLELGDSALYLCASSLAGINTEAFFGQGTRLTVV.

This chain uses TRBV6-5 with TRBJ1-1; 10 bases are a match to TRBD1. The CDR3 spans 16 residues. Germline V gene lookup returns CDR1 MNHEY and CDR2 SVGAGI. The junction had 6 bases not matched to a gene; V was cut back by 1 base and J by 4 bases. CDR3 sequence (DNA): TGTGCCAGCAGTTACTTGCACCGGGACAGGGGCACTGAAGCTTTCTTT. This codes for CASSYLHRDRGTEAFF.

The rearrangement joins TRBV7-2 to TRBJ1-4; D is possibly TRBD1 (5 bases). From germline, CDR1 is SGHTA and CDR2 FQGNSA. The CDR3 is 15 amino acids. V was trimmed by 3 bases and J by 3 bases, leaving 11 bases between them. The chain's CDR3 is CASSFVGGANEKLFF. CDR3 DNA sequence: TGTGCCAGCAGCTTTGTTGGGGGGGCTAATGAAAAACTGTTTTTT.

The chain combines TRBV10-3 with TRBJ2-7; 8 bases are a match to TRBD1. The J segment lost 2 bases and the V segment lost 5 bases, leaving 8 bases of the junction unmatched. Germline CDR1 ENHRY, CDR2 SYGVKD. This CDR3 spans 15 amino acids. CDR3: CAISSDRVHPYEQYF. CDR3 nucleotide sequence: TGTGCCATCAGTTCGGACAGGGTTCATCCCTACGAGCAGTACTTC.

This chain connects TRBV19 to TRBJ2-3; 13 bases agree with TRBD2. Germline CDR1 LNHDA, CDR2 SQIVND (reference sequence). The CDR3 is 18 amino acids. J was trimmed by 5 bases and V by 5 bases; bases with no gene match: 13. Here the CDR3 DNA reads TGTGCCAGTAGTCCCCTCACCACTAGCGGGGGGGCGGGAGATACGCAGTATTTT. It codes for CASSPLTTSGGAGDTQYF.

This chain joins TRBV28 and TRBJ1-5, with D unresolved. The CDR3 totals 14 residues. Trimming removed 6 bases at V and 4 bases at J, with 13 bases between. Germline V gives CDR1 MDHEN, CDR2 SYDVKM. CDR3 sequence reads: CASRAGSKNQPQHF. The DNA of the CDR3 is TGTGCCAGCAGGGCAGGCAGCAAGAATCAGCCCCAGCATTTT. Full variable domain (outside the CDR3, taken from reference TRBV28 and TRBJ1-5): DVKVTQSSRYLVKRTGEKVFLECVQDMDHENMFWYRQDPGLGLRLIYFSYDVKMKEKGDIPEGYSVSREKKERFSLILESASTNQTSMYLCASRAGSKNQPQHFGDGTRLSIL.

The J gene is TRBJ2-3, the V gene TRBV5-1; 8 nucleotides align to TRBD1. The CDR3 runs 16 residues. V lost 5 bases and J lost 1; bases outside the gene matches: 9. Germline values: CDR1 SGHRS, CDR2 YFSETQ. CDR3 DNA sequence: TGCGCCAGCAGGGGACAGGCAAATACCGGCACAGATACGCAGTATTTT. Its protein is CASRGQANTGTDTQYF.

The J gene is TRBJ2-5, the V gene TRBV10-3; TRBD1 matches 7 bases. The CDR3 extends over 14 amino acids. The V gene end was trimmed by 3 bases and the J gene end by 4 bases; junction bases not matched to a gene: 5. Germline-derived CDR1 and CDR2 are ENHRY and SYGVKD. CDR3 sequence: CAISESGGLETQYF. The DNA for the CDR3 is TGTGCCATCAGTGAATCAGGGGGTCTAGAGACCCAGTACTTC.

V gene TRBV7-2 combines with J gene TRBJ1-6, with TRBD1 as a possible D gene (5 bases). This CDR3 region has 15 residues. Per the germline V gene, CDR1 is SGHTA and CDR2 is FQGNSA. Trimming shortened V by 5 bases and J by 10 bases, and 18 bases separated the two germline ends. The CDR3 spells CASSLSQGLGSPLHF. The CDR3 nucleotides read TGTGCCAGCAGCCTTTCTCAGGGATTGGGGTCACCCCTCCACTTT.

The chain employs TRBV7-2 and TRBJ2-3; TRBD1 agrees at 7 bases. The CDR3 runs to 17 residues. Germline CDR1 and CDR2: SGHTA and FQGNSA. V was pared by 0 bases and J by 0 bases, with 6 bases of the junction left unmatched. The chain's CDR3 is CASSLARQGFSTDTQYF. DNA of the CDR3: TGTGCCAGCAGCTTAGCCCGACAGGGCTTTAGCACAGATACGCAGTATTTT.